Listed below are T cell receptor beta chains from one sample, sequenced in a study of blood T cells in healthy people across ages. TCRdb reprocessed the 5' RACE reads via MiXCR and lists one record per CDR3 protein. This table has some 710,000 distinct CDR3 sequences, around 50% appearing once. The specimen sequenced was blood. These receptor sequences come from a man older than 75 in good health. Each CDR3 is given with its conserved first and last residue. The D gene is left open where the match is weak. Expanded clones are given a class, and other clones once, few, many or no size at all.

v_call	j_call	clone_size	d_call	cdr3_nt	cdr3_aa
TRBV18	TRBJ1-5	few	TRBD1	TGTGCCAGCTCAGTCGACAGGGTCGGTCAGCCCCAGCATTTT	CASSVDRVGQPQHF
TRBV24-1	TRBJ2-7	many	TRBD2	TGTGCCACCAGTGATTTCGGCGGGAGCGGCGAGCAGTACTTC	CATSDFGGSGEQYF
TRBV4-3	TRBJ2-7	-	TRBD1	TGCGCCAGCAGCCAAGAAAGGCCCCCAGACAGGGGCCAGCAGTACTTC	CASSQERPPDRGQQYF
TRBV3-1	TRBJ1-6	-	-	TGTGCCAGCAGCCACGGGGACGGATCACCTTTAGATAATTCACCCCCCCACTTT	CASSHGDGSPLDNSPPHF
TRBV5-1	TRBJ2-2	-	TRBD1	TGCGCCAGCAGCCAGGGACAGGGAATAGACACCAGGGAGCTGTTTTTT	CASSQGQGIDTRELFF
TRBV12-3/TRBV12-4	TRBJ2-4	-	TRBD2	TGTGCCAGTAGTTTAATTGGTGGCGGGAGCCTGACCGTGCAGTACTTC	CASSLIGGGSLTVQYF
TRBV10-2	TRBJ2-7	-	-	TGCGCCAGCAGTGAGTCGACAAGGATCTCCTACAATGAGCAGTACTTC	CASSESTRISYNEQYF
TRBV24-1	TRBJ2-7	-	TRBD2	TGTGCCACCAGTTGGGGGGGCGAGCAGTACTTC	CATSWGGEQYF
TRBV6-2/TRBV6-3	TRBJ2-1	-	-	TGTGCCAGCAGCCCACACAGGACAGTAGAAAACAATGAGCAGTTCTTC	CASSPHRTVENNEQFF
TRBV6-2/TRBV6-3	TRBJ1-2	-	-	TGTGCCAGCAGTTACTCGATGGGGGCGCAGGCCTATGGCTACACCTTC	CASSYSMGAQAYGYTF
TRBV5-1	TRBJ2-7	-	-	TGCGCCAGCAGCTTTTACACAGGGATTTCCTACGAGCAGTACTTC	CASSFYTGISYEQYF
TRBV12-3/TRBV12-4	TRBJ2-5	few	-	TGTGCCAGCAGCGAAGGGGCGCGAGAGACCCAGTACTTC	CASSEGARETQYF
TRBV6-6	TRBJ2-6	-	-	TGTGCCAGCAGTCCTCCCAGGAGTGAGACTGGGGCCAACGTCCTGACTTTC	CASSPPRSETGANVLTF
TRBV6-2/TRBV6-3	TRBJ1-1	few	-	TGTGCCAGCAGTTACTCCTTGGGACGGGAGAACACTGAAGCTTTCTTT	CASSYSLGRENTEAFF
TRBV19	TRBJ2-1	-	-	TGTGCCAGTAGAACAGGGGACTTAAGCTCCTACAATGAGCAGTTCTTC	CASRTGDLSSYNEQFF
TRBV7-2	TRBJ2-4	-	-	TGTGCCAGCAGCTTAGTGTCTGCAGTGGACATTCAGTACTTC	CASSLVSAVDIQYF
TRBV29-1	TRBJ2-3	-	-	TGCAGCGTTCCCGACTTGACAGGTGCGACAGATACGCAGTATTTT	CSVPDLTGATDTQYF
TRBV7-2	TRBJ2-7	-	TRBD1	TGTGCCAGCAGCTTAAGAGGGCAGGGGGACTACGAGCAGTACTTC	CASSLRGQGDYEQYF
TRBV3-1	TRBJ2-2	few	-	TGTGCCAGCAGCCCCTCAGTAGCGCGGGACACCGGGGAGCTGTTTTTT	CASSPSVARDTGELFF
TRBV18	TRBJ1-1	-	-	TGTGCCAGCTCACCACTAAACGGGAACACTGAAGCTTTCTTT	CASSPLNGNTEAFF
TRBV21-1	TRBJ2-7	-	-	TGTGCCAGCAGTCCCGGGACAGGGCCCTCGGGTTACGAGCAGTACTTC	CASSPGTGPSGYEQYF
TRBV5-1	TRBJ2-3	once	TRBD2	TGCGCCACCAAGACTAGCTCTAGCACAGATACGCAGTATTTT	CATKTSSSTDTQYF
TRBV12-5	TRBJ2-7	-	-	TGTGCTAGTGGTTTGGGGCTCTACGAGCAGTACTTC	CASGLGLYEQYF
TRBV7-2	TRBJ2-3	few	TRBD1	TGTGCCAGCAGCGAACGACCATCAGGGACAGGGGCAGATACGCAGTATTTT	CASSERPSGTGADTQYF
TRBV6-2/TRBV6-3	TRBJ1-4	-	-	TGTGCCAGCAGTTACTCGCGACAGGAGAATGAAAAACTGTTTTTT	CASSYSRQENEKLFF
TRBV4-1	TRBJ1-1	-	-	TGCGCCAGCAGCCAAGCAGGGGCCAGGGTTAACACTGAAGCTTTCTTT	CASSQAGARVNTEAFF
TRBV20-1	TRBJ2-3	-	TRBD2	TGCAGTGCTATAGGGACTAGCGTGGGCACAGATACGCAGTATTTT	CSAIGTSVGTDTQYF
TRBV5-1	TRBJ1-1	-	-	TGCGCCAGCCACACCGGACATTCAGTGAACACTGAAGCTTTCTTT	CASHTGHSVNTEAFF
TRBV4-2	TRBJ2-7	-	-	TGTGCCAGCAGCCAAGATATTAGGGGTGCCCCCTACGAGCAGTACTTC	CASSQDIRGAPYEQYF
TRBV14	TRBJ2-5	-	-	TGTGCCAGCAGCCAACCAACAGAACGGAGAGAGACCCAGTACTTC	CASSQPTERRETQYF
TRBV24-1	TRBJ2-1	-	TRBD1	TGTGCCACCGGGACAGAAAATATTGGCGAGCAGTTCTTC	CATGTENIGEQFF
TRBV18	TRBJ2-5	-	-	TGTGCCAGCTCACCACCGGGAAGGCAAGAGACCCAGTACTTC	CASSPPGRQETQYF
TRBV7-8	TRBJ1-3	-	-	TGTGCCAGCAGGCTTGGAACGGGAAACACCATATATTTT	CASRLGTGNTIYF
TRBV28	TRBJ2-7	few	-	TGTGCCAGCATTAAACAGGGCTCCTACGAGCAGTACTTC	CASIKQGSYEQYF
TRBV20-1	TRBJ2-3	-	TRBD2	TGCAGTGCTAGAAGACTAGCGGGGCGCACAGATACGCAGTATTTT	CSARRLAGRTDTQYF
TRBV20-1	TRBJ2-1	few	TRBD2	TGCAGTGCTAGAGAGGCGGGAGGGAGTGGCAATGAGCAGTTCTTC	CSAREAGGSGNEQFF
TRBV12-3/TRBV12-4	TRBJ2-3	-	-	TGTGCCAGCAGTTCTCTCAGAGTGAGAGCAGATGCGCAGTATTTT	CASSSLRVRADAQYF
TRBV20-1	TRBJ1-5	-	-	TGCAGTGCTAGTCCACCCGTTGGGGGCAGGGATCAGCCCCAGCATTTT	CSASPPVGGRDQPQHF
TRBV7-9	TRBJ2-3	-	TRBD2	TGTGCCAGCAGCTTAGAGGCTAGCGGGAGGGCAAGTACGCAGTATTTT	CASSLEASGRASTQYF
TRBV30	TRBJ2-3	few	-	TGTGCCTGGAGTGTACTACCCTTCACAGATACGCAGTATTTT	CAWSVLPFTDTQYF
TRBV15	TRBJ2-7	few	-	TGTGCCACCAGCAGGGCAGCTTGGGGCGAGCAGTACTTC	CATSRAAWGEQYF
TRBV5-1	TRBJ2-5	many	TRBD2	TGCGCCAGCAGCGTTAGCGGGGCGGACCAAGAGACCCAGTACTTC	CASSVSGADQETQYF
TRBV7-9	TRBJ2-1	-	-	TGTGCCAGCTCAAAGCAGGGATCAGCCTACAATGAGCAGTTCTTC	CASSKQGSAYNEQFF
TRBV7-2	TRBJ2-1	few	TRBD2	TGTGCCAGCAGCTCTTGGGGAGGGGAGGGAAATGAGCAGTTCTTC	CASSSWGGEGNEQFF
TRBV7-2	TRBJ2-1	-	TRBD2	TGTGCCAGCAGCTTAGCCGCGGGGGACAATGAGCAGTTCTTC	CASSLAAGDNEQFF
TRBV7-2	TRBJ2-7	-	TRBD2	TGTGCCAGCAGCACCGGGACTAGCGCTGCCTACGAGCAGTACTTC	CASSTGTSAAYEQYF
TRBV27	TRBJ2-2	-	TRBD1	TGTGCCAGCGGGAGGGGACAGGGTTTCACCGGGGAGCTGTTTTTT	CASGRGQGFTGELFF
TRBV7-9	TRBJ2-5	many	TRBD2	TGTGCCAGCAGCTTGGCTAGCGGGAGTCATGAGACCCAGTACTTC	CASSLASGSHETQYF
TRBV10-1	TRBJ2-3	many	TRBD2	TGCGCCAGCAGCTCGGGAGGAAACACAGATACGCAGTATTTT	CASSSGGNTDTQYF
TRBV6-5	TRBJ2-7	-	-	TGTGCCAGCAGTTACGGAGACGGTACCTACGAGCAGTACTTC	CASSYGDGTYEQYF
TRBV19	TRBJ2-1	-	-	TGTGCCAGTACGTCGACTCCAATGAGCTCCTACAATGAGCAGTTCTTC	CASTSTPMSSYNEQFF
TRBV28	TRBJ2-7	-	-	TGTGCCAGCAGTACTGTCTACGAGCAGTACTTC	CASSTVYEQYF
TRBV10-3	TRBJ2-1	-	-	TGTGCCATCAGTGAGTCGAGGGAAGACTACAATGAGCAGTTCTTC	CAISESREDYNEQFF
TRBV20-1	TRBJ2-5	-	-	TGCAGGGCTAGAGATTTAATGGCCCAGTACTTC	CRARDLMAQYF
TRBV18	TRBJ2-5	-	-	TGTGCCAGCTCACCATCTAGTTTCGAGAATGAGCAGTACTTC	CASSPSSFENEQYF
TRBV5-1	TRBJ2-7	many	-	TGCGCCAGCAGCTTCGACAACCGGGAATTCGACGAGCAGTACTTC	CASSFDNREFDEQYF
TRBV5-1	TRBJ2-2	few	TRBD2	TGCGCCAGCAGCCCGGGACTAGCGGGCGGCGCTAGCACCGGGGAGCTGTTTTTT	CASSPGLAGGASTGELFF